This record concerns one T cell receptor beta chain sequence. The sample belongs to a study of T cell responses to AZD1222 COVID-19 vaccine. Only in-frame clones appear in the TCRdb table, and some are missing; sequencing was by immunoSEQ multiplex PCR. Of 140,000 or so clones detected, around nine tenths appear once; the ten largest clones hold 2.5% to 3.5%. The V and J ends lost 7 bases and 9 bases, in that order; junction bases with no gene match: 12. The CDR3 runs 14 residues. CDR1 is ENHRY and CDR2 is SYGVKD in the germline V gene. The gene calls are TRBV10-3 and TRBJ2-1; 7 nucleotides agree with TRBD1. The clonotype comes from an adult who received the AZD1222 COVID-19 vaccine. The specimen was peripheral blood, collected 28 days after the second AZD1222 dose. The chain's CDR3 is CAIKGTETYGEQFF. The CDR3 DNA sequence: TGTGCCATCAAGGGGACAGAGACTTACGGTGAGCAGTTCTTC.